Below are 20 T cell receptor beta chains sequenced from a single sample in a study of blood T cell repertoires in COVID-19. The repertoire was sequenced with immunoSEQ multiplex PCR; TCRdb's copy has only in-frame clones and lacks some. The sample carries roughly 33,000 clones, around 84% recorded once. Material for sequencing was peripheral blood. All receptors derive from a human donor with acute or convalescent COVID-19. The donor label of this sample is uncertain.

The chain recombines TRBV11-3 with TRBJ1-1, with 8 nucleotides matching TRBD1. CDR3 length equals 13 residues. Germline trimming cut 6 bases from V and 4 bases from J; bases unmatched to any gene: 4. Germline lookup yields CDR1 SGHNT and CDR2 YENEEA. CDR3 nucleotides: TGTGCCAGCAGTGGACAGGGCGGCACTGAAGCTTTCTTT. Its translation: CASSGQGGTEAFF.

This clone appeared a single time. The chain joins TRBV7-9 to TRBJ1-6; 7 nucleotides match TRBD1. The CDR3 runs 14 residues. J gave up 3 bases and V 6 bases, and 2 bases lay outside the gene matches. Germline CDR1 is SEHNR and CDR2 is FQNEAQ (reference sequence). The CDR3 coding sequence is TGTGCCAGCAGTCGGGACAGCTATAATTCACCCCTCCACTTT. As protein: CASSRDSYNSPLHF.

J is TRBJ2-7 and V is TRBV6-2 or TRBV6-3; 7 bases map to TRBD1. V lost 6 bases to trimming and J lost 9 bases; unmatched junction nucleotides: 11. The CDR3 has 13 amino acids. Germline V gene data show CDR1 as MNHEY and CDR2 as SVGEGT. The CDR3 DNA sequence: TGTGCCAGCAGCCGACAATCGACAGGGTGGCAGTACTTC. This gives the protein CASSRQSTGWQYF.

This chain uses TRBV7-3 with TRBJ2-2; D gene ambiguous. The CDR3 has 14 amino acids. The V gene's germline CDR1 is SGHTA and CDR2 FQGTGA. V dropped 1 base and J dropped 2 bases, with 5 bases sitting between them. The CDR3 nucleotides read TGTGCCAGCAGCTTAAACGGTAACACCGGGGAGCTGTTTTTT. Translation: CASSLNGNTGELFF.

This clone was picked up one time. This chain links TRBV6-2 or TRBV6-3 with TRBJ2-2; D perhaps matches TRBD2 (7 bases). Per germline, CDR1 MNHEY and CDR2 SVGEGT. The CDR3 spans 17 residues. V lost 6 bases to trimming and J lost 1 base, with 18 bases between them. CDR3 DNA: TGTGCCAGCAGCGACGGGGGGCAGATAAGGAACACCGGGGAGCTGTTTTTT. Its protein product is CASSDGGQIRNTGELFF.

As DNA, the CDR3 is TGTGCCAGCAGCTTTGGGATGGGGCCAGATACGCAGTATTTT. Translation gives CASSFGMGPDTQYF. The V and J genes are TRBV9 and TRBJ2-3; D possibly corresponds to TRBD1 (5 bases). Germline-derived CDR1 and CDR2 are SGDLS and YYNGEE. The V gene lost 4 bases and the J gene lost 4 bases, with 13 bases spanning the gap. This CDR3 comprises 14 residues.

The chain joins TRBV7-6 to TRBJ2-6; TRBD1 might be the D (5 bases). The CDR3 loop spans 17 amino acids. Germline CDR1 SGHVS, CDR2 FNYEAQ. V lost 0 bases and J 2 bases, leaving 11 bases between the germline ends. The CDR3 nucleotides read TGTGCCAGCAGCTTAGCTGGTTCAGGGACTGGGGCCAACGTCCTGACTTTC. Translation: CASSLAGSGTGANVLTF. The variable domain in full, with the rest retrieved from reference TRBV7-6 and TRBJ2-6, is GAGVSQSPRYKVTKRGQDVALRCDPISGHVSLYWYRQALGQGPEFLTYFNYEAQQDKSGLPNDRFSAERPEGSISTLTIQRTEQRDSAMYRCASSLAGSGTGANVLTFGAGSRLTVL.

This chain links TRBV18 with TRBJ2-1; D perhaps matches TRBD1 (5 bases). CDR1 is KGHSH and CDR2 is LQKENI in the germline V gene. Trimming took 0 bases from V and 9 from J, leaving 12 bases between them. This CDR3 comprises 14 residues. The CDR3 loop reads CASSPPSREGEQFF. CDR3 in DNA: TGTGCCAGCTCACCACCTAGCAGGGAAGGTGAGCAGTTCTTC. Together with reference TRBV18 and TRBJ2-1, the CDR3 gives the full variable domain: NAGVMQNPRHLVRRRGQEARLRCSPMKGHSHVYWYRQLPEEGLKFMVYLQKENIIDESGMPKERFSAEFPKEGPSILRIQQVVRGDSAAYFCASSPPSREGEQFFGPGTRLTVL.

J is TRBJ1-5 and V is TRBV4-3; a possible D gene is TRBD1 (6 bases). In germline, CDR1 is LGHNA, CDR2 YSLEER. This CDR3 is 15 amino acids long. With 0 bases removed from V and 5 bases from J, the gap between germline ends came to 11 bases. In nucleotides, the CDR3 is TGCGCCAGCAGCCAAGATTTCAGGGGTGATCAGCCCCAGCATTTT. It yields the protein CASSQDFRGDQPQHF.

The chain employs TRBV4-3 and TRBJ2-1, with 10 positions matching TRBD2. Germline loops: CDR1 LGHNA, CDR2 YSLEER. The CDR3 has 17 amino acids. After removal of 3 bases from V and 5 bases from J, the junction contained 10 bases not matched to a gene. CDR3 in DNA: TGCGCCAGCAGCCAGGCGACGGTAGCGGGAGGTCACAATGAGCAGTTCTTC. Translation gives CASSQATVAGGHNEQFF.

The chain is built from TRBV30 and TRBJ2-7; D possibly corresponds to TRBD1 (5 bases). Germline CDR1 GTSNPN, CDR2 SVGIG (reference sequence). V lost 0 bases to trimming and J lost 2 bases, with 5 bases between them. This CDR3 is built from 12 residues. CDR3 sequence: CAWSVGAYEQYF. CDR3 DNA: TGTGCCTGGAGTGTAGGGGCCTACGAGCAGTACTTC.

This clone was counted once. The rearrangement uses TRBV5-1 and TRBJ2-1; 8 nucleotides agree with TRBD2. Trimming cost V 0 bases and J 5 bases; bases outside gene matches: 4. Germline CDR1 and CDR2: SGHRS and YFSETQ. The CDR3 has 15 residues. This chain's CDR3 is CASSLESGGHNEQFF. In DNA, the CDR3 is TGCGCCAGCAGCTTGGAATCGGGGGGGCACAATGAGCAGTTCTTC.

This sequence joins TRBV6-5 and TRBJ1-1; D is undetermined. This CDR3 contains 13 residues. Germline loops: CDR1 MNHEY, CDR2 SVGAGI. Trimming took off 7 bases at V and 0 bases at J, with 9 bases between the two ends. CDR3 DNA sequence: TGTGCCAGCACCACTAGCTTGAACACTGAAGCTTTCTTT. This encodes CASTTSLNTEAFF.

This clone is a singleton in its sample. This chain joins TRBV12-3 or TRBV12-4 and TRBJ2-3, with no clear D. The V and J ends lost 5 bases and 2 bases respectively, with 5 bases between them. This CDR3 has 12 amino acids. CDR3 in amino acids: CASSPYTDTQYF. CDR3 nucleotide sequence: TGTGCCAGCAGTCCCTACACAGATACGCAGTATTTT.

The chain combines TRBV5-5 with TRBJ1-1; the D gene is possibly TRBD1 (5 bases). Germline CDR1 is SGHKS and CDR2 is YYEKEE (reference sequence). This CDR3 is 15 amino acids long. V was pared by 6 bases and J by 3 bases, with 18 bases between. The CDR3 DNA reads as TGTGCCAGCACCAGGCGGTTGGGGGGGGACACTGAAGCTTTCTTT. It translates to CASTRRLGGDTEAFF. The variable domain in full, with the rest retrieved from reference TRBV5-5 and TRBJ1-1, is DAGVTQSPTHLIKTRGQQVTLRCSPISGHKSVSWYQQVLGQGPQFIFQYYEKEERGRGNFPDRFSARQFPNYSSELNVNALLLGDSALYLCASTRRLGGDTEAFFGQGTRLTVV.

V usage is TRBV6-2 or TRBV6-3 and J usage is TRBJ2-1; possibly TRBD2 for D (7 bases). CDR3 length equals 17 residues. Germline-derived CDR1 and CDR2 are MNHEY and SVGEGT. V lost 3 bases to trimming and J lost 7 bases, with 22 bases between them. This chain's CDR3 is CASSYRVGGGALNEQFF. As DNA, the CDR3 is TGTGCCAGCAGTTATCGGGTTGGAGGGGGGGCCTTGAATGAGCAGTTCTTC.

The chain couples TRBV11-3 to TRBJ2-7; 9 nucleotides align to TRBD1. CDR1 and CDR2 from the germline V gene are SGHNT and YENEEA. J lost 2 bases, V lost 1 base, and 3 bases had no gene match. This CDR3 is built from 15 residues. The CDR3 nucleotides are TGTGCCAGCAGCTTAGCCGGGACAGGGCCCTACGAGCAGTACTTC. This codes for CASSLAGTGPYEQYF.

CDR3 in amino acids: CASSYQGGLEAFF. The CDR3 DNA sequence: TGTGCCAGCAGTTATCAAGGGGGCCTGGAAGCTTTCTTT. This rearrangement joins TRBV6-2 or TRBV6-3 to TRBJ1-1, with 7 bases matching TRBD1. V lost 3 bases to trimming and J lost 8 bases; unmatched junction nucleotides: 6. The CDR3 totals 13 residues. The V gene's germline CDR1 is MNHEY and CDR2 SVGEGT.

The rearrangement uses TRBV6-5 and TRBJ2-5, with D tentatively TRBD1 (6 bases). This CDR3 region has 15 residues. Germline CDR1 reads MNHEY; CDR2 reads SVGAGI. Trimming cost V 6 bases and J 0 bases, with 14 bases left between them. CDR3 coding DNA: TGTGCCAGCAGCCCAACCACAGGGTACCAAGAGACCCAGTACTTC. It translates to CASSPTTGYQETQYF.

The gene calls are TRBV11-1 and TRBJ2-7; D gene unclear. V lost 1 base and J lost 6, with 13 bases in between. The length of the CDR3 is 14 residues. Germline loops: CDR1 SGHAT, CDR2 FQDESV (reference sequence). The CDR3 reads CASSLGHPQAEQYF. The CDR3 DNA reads as TGTGCCAGCAGCTTAGGACATCCTCAAGCCGAGCAGTACTTC.